This T cell receptor beta chain was documented in a study of cytomegalovirus exposure and HLA in healthy donors. Study context: Counted in an early data release were tens of millions of unique TCRs from HLA-typed donors.

Study results and limitations: CMV serostatus was the only immune exposure information that was available.

The study sampled nominally healthy donors, though unrecorded immune exposures were likely. A remark on this clone: As yet, its antigen is unknown.

Germline CDR1 reads MNHEY; CDR2 reads SMNVEV (reference sequence). Trimming pared 5 bases from V and 1 base from J, leaving 11 bases between. The CDR3 contains 14 residues. Primers for the PCR totalled 60 Vbeta and 13 Jbeta. Some clones are missing from TCRdb's copy, which holds only in-frame ones; the method was immunoSEQ multiplex PCR. The table lists 120,000 to 150,000 clones, 76% of them singletons. The sequenced sample was PBMCs. This rearrangement joins TRBV27 to TRBJ1-1, with D uncertain. This TCR was sampled from a man aged 35 to 55 in good health and CMV-seronegative. The CDR3 sequence: CASSPSLRNTEAFF. In nucleotides, the CDR3 is TGTGCCAGCAGTCCCTCTCTGAGGAACACTGAAGCTTTCTTT.